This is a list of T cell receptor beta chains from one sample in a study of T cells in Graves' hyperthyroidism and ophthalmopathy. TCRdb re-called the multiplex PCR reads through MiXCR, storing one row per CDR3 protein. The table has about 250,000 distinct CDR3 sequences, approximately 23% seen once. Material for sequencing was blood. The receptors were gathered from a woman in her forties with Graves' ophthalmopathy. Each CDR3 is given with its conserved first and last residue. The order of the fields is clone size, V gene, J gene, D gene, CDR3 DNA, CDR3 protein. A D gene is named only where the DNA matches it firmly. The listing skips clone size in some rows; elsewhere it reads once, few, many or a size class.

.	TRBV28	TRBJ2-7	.	TGTGCCAGCAGACCTATCCAACAGGGTTCTGGCTACGAGCAGTACTTC	CASRPIQQGSGYEQYF
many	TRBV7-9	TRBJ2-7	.	TGTGCCAGCAGCTTCGGACAGGACTACTCCTACGAGCAGTACTTC	CASSFGQDYSYEQYF
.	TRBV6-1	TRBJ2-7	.	TGTGCCAGTGGCGGGCGGGGTAACTCCTACGAGCAGTACTTC	CASGGRGNSYEQYF
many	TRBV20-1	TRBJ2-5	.	TGCGGTGCTAGAGCCCCGGCCCCTCGGGAGACCCAGTACTTC	CGARAPAPRETQYF
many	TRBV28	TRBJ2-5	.	TGTGCCAGCAGGGTACAGAGTGGGGCTTTGGAAGAGACCCAGTACTTC	CASRVQSGALEETQYF
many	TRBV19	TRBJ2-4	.	TGTGCCAGTACCTCGACAGGAGCCAAAAACATTCAGTACTTC	CASTSTGAKNIQYF
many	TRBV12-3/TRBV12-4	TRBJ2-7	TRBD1	TGTGCCAGCAGCCCCGACAGGGACGAGCAGTACTTC	CASSPDRDEQYF
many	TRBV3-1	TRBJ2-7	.	TGTGCCAGCAGCCACGACACCCTTGGGAGATACGAGCAGTACTTC	CASSHDTLGRYEQYF
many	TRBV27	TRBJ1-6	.	TGTGCCAGCAGTCCCGGACAATATAATTCACCCCTCCACTTT	CASSPGQYNSPLHF
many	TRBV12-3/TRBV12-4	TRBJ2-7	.	TGTGCCAGCAGTTTGGACTCGTGGGACGAGCAGTACTTC	CASSLDSWDEQYF
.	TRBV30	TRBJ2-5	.	TGTGCCTGGAGTTACGGTGACCGGAAAGAGACCCAGTACTTC	CAWSYGDRKETQYF
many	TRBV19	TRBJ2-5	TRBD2	TGTGCCAGCGGACTAGCGGGAGTTCGGGAGACCCAGTACTTC	CASGLAGVRETQYF
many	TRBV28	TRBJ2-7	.	TGTGCCAGCAGCTCCGGACAGAATTACGAGCAGTACTTC	CASSSGQNYEQYF
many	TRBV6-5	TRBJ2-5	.	TGTGCCAGCAGTTACTCGGGGTGGGGACAAGAGACCCAGTACTTC	CASSYSGWGQETQYF
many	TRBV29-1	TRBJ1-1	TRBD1	TGCAGCGTCCGGACAGGGGAAGCTTTCTTT	CSVRTGEAFF
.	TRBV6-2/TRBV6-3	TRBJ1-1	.	TGTGCCAGCACTTTCCTAAGGGATGTTGGTGAAGCTTTCTTT	CASTFLRDVGEAFF
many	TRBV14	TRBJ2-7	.	TGTGCCAGCACCCTAGGAGGAGAGCAGTACTTC	CASTLGGEQYF
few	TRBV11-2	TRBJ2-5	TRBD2	TGTGTCAGCAGCTTAGACGGACTAGCGGGAGAGACCCAGTACTTC	CVSSLDGLAGETQYF
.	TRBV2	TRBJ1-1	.	TGTGCCAGCTTACAGGGCTCAATGAACACTGAAGCTTTCTTT	CASLQGSMNTEAFF
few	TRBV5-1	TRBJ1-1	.	TGCGCCAGCAGCTTAACAAGGAGGGGTGCTGAAGCTTTCTTT	CASSLTRRGAEAFF
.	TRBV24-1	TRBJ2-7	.	TGTGCCACCAGTGACCGGGGCGATGACCCCTACGAGCGGTACTTC	CATSDRGDDPYERYF
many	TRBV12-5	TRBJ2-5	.	TGTGCTAGTGGTCCCGGGGTTTCAGAGACCCAGTACTTC	CASGPGVSETQYF
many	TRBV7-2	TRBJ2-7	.	TGTGCCAGCAGTACCGGGACTTGGAAGGGGCCCTACGAGCAGTACTTC	CASSTGTWKGPYEQYF
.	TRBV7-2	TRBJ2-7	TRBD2	TGTGCCAGCAGCCTGAGGCTAGCGGGAGGGCGGCGCGAGCAGTACTTC	CASSLRLAGGRREQYF
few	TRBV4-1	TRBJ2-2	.	TGCGCCAGCAGCCATGGGGGGAACACCGGGGAGCTGTTTTTT	CASSHGGNTGELFF
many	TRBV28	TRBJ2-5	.	TGTGCCAGCAGTTTTGAGGTTCGGCAAGAGACCCAGTACTTC	CASSFEVRQETQYF
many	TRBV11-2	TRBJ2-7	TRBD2	TGTGCCAGCCAAAGCGGGAGTGACGAGCAGTACTTC	CASQSGSDEQYF
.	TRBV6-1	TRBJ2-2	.	TGTGCCAGCTGGGAGAACACCGGGGAGCTGTTTTTT	CASWENTGELFF
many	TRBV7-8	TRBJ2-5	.	TGTGCCAGCAGATCAAGGAGAGGGGGGGAGACCCAGTACTTC	CASRSRRGGETQYF
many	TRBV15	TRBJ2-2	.	TGTGCCACCAGCAGGGGGGATTGGGCGACCGGGGAGCCGTTTTTT	CATSRGDWATGEPFF
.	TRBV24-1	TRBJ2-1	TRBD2	TGTGCCACCATGGGGGGGGAAGGTAATGAGCAGTTCTTC	CATMGGEGNEQFF
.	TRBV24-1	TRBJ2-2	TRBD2	TGTGCCACCAGTGATCCCCCCGGTTCGAACGGGAGGGCCACCGGGGAGCTGTTTTTT	CATSDPPGSNGRATGELFF
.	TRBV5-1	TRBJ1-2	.	TGCGCCAGCAGCCCCTATGGGCTCTCGATTGGCTACACCTTC	CASSPYGLSIGYTF
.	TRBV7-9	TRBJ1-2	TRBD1	TGTGCCAGCAGCTTCGGACAGGCGGCGGGCTACACCTTC	CASSFGQAAGYTF
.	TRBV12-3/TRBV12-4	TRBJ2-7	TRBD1	TGTGCCAGCAGTCAAGAATGGACAGGGGGAAACGAGCAGTACTTC	CASSQEWTGGNEQYF
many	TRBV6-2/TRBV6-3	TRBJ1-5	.	TGTGCCAGCAGATCCTCTTTTGACAGCGCCTATAGCAATCAGCCCCAGCATTTT	CASRSSFDSAYSNQPQHF
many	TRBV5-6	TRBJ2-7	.	TGTGCCAGCAGCATCCCAGCAGGCGAGCAGTACTTC	CASSIPAGEQYF
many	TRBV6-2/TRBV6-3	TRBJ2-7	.	TGTGCCAGCAGTTACTGGGAAGGAGCGGATACTACCTACGAGCAGTACTTC	CASSYWEGADTTYEQYF
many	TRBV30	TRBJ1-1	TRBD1	TGTGCCTGGCATGACAGGGGATACACTGAAGCTTTCTTT	CAWHDRGYTEAFF
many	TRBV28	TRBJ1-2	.	TGTGCCAGCAGCTTCAGTGCTCGGGGGGGCCCCGACTATGGCTACACCTTC	CASSFSARGGPDYGYTF
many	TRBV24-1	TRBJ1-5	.	TGTGCCACCAGTGATTCGAACCCAGATTATAGCAATCAGCCCCAGCATTTT	CATSDSNPDYSNQPQHF
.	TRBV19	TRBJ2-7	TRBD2	TGTGCCAGTAGTAGGGGCGGGAGCTCCTACGAGCAGTACTTC	CASSRGGSSYEQYF
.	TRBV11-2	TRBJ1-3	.	TGTGCCAGCAGCCACGGCATTGCAGGACGTGGAAACACCATATATTTT	CASSHGIAGRGNTIYF
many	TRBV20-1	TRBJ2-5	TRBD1	TGCAGTGCTAGGATGGGACAGGGTGGAGAGACCCAGTACTTC	CSARMGQGGETQYF